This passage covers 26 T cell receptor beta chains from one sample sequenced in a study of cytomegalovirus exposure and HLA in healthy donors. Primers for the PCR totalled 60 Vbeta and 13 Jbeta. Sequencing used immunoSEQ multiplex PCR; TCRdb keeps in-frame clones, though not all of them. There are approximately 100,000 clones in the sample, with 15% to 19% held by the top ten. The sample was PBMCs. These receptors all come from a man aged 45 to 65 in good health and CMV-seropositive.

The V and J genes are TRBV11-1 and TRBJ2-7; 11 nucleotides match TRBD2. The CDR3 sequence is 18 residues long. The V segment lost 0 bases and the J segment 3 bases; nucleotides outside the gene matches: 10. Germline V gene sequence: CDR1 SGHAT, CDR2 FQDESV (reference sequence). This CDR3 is CASSLASGLAGGIYEQYF. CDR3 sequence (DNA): TGTGCCAGCAGCTTAGCGTCGGGGCTAGCGGGAGGTATCTACGAGCAGTACTTC.

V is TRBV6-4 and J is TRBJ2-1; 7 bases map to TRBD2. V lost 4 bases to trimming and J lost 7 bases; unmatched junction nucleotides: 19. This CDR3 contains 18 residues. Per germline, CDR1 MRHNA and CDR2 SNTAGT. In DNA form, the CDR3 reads TGTGCCAGCAGTGCCTACGAGCTCAGGGAGGGCGTGGGGAATGAGCAGTTCTTC. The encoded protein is CASSAYELREGVGNEQFF.

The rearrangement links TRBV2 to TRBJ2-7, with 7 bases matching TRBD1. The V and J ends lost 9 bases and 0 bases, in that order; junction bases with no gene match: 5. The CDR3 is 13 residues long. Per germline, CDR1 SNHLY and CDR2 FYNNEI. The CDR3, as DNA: TGTGCCAGTGGAGGACAGGACTCCTACGAGCAGTACGTC. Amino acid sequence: CASGGQDSYEQYV.

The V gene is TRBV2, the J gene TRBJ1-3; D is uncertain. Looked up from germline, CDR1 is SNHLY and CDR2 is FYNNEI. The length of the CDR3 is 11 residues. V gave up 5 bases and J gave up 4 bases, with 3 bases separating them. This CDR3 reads CASSQGNTIYF. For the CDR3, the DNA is TGTGCCAGCAGTCAGGGAAACACCATATATTTT.

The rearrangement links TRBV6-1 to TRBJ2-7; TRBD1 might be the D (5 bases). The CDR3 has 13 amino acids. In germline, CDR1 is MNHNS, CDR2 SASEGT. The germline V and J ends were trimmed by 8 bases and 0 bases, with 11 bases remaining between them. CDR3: CASSNRFSYEQYF. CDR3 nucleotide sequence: TGTGCCAGCTCGAACAGGTTCTCCTACGAGCAGTACTTC.

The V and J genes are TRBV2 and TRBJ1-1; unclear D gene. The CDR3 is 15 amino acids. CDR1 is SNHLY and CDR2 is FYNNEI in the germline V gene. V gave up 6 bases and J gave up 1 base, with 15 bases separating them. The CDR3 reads CASRPRGGKNTEAFF. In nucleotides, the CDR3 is TGTGCCAGCAGGCCCAGAGGAGGGAAGAACACTGAAGCTTTCTTT. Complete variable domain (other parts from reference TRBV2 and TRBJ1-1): EPEVTQTPSHQVTQMGQEVILRCVPISNHLYFYWYRQILGQKVEFLVSFYNNEISEKSEIFDDQFSVERPDGSNFTLKIRSTKLEDSAMYFCASRPRGGKNTEAFFGQGTRLTVV.

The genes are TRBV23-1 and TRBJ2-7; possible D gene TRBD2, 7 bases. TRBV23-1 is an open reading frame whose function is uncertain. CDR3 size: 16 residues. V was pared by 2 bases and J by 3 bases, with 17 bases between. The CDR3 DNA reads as TGCGCCAGCAGTCAAAGGGGGGGCGCGTCGTACTACGAGCAGTACTTC. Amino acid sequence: CASSQRGGASYYEQYF.

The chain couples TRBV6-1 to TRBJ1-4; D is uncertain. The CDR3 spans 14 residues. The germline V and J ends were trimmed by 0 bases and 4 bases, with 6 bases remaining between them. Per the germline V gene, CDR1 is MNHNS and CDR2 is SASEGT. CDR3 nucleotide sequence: TGTGCCAGCAGTGAAGCAGCTCGTAATGAAAAACTGTTTTTT. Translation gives CASSEAARNEKLFF.

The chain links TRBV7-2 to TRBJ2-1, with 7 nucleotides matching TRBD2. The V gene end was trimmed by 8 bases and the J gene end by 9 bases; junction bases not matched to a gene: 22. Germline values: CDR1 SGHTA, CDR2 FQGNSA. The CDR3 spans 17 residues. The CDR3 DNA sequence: TGTGCCAGCCTCTCTTGGAGGATGGGAGGGCCGTCAGGTGAGCAGTTCTTC. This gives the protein CASLSWRMGGPSGEQFF.

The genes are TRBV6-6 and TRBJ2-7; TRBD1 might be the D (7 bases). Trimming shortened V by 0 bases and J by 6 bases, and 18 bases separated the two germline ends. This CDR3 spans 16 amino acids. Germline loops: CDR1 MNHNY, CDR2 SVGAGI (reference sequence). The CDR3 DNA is TGTGCCAGCAGTTACTCGACCCAGGGGGGCAGGGCCGAGCAGTACTTC. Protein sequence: CASSYSTQGGRAEQYF.

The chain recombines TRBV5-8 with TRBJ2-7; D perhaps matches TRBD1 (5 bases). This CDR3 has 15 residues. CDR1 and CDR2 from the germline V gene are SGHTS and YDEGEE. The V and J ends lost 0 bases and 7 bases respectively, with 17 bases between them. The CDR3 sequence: CASSLAPSTVLEQYV. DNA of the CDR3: TGTGCCAGCAGCTTGGCCCCCTCGACAGTGCTTGAGCAGTACGTC.

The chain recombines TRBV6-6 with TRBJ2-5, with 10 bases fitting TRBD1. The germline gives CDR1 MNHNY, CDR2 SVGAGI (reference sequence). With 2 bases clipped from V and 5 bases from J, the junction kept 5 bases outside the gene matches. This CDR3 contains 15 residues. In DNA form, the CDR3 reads TGTGCCAGCAGTTACAAGGACAGGGGGGGGGAGACCCAGTACTTC. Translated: CASSYKDRGGETQYF.

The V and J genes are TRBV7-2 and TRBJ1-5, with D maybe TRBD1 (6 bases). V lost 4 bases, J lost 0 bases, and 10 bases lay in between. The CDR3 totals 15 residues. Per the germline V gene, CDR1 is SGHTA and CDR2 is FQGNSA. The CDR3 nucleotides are TGTGCCAGCAGCTCTAGACAGGATAGCAATCAGCCCCAGCATTTT. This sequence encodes CASSSRQDSNQPQHF. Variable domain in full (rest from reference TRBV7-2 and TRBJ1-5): GAGVSQSPSNKVTEKGKDVELRCDPISGHTALYWYRQSLGQGLEFLIYFQGNSAPDKSGLPSDRFSAERTGGSVSTLTIQRTQQEDSAVYLCASSSRQDSNQPQHFGDGTRLSIL.

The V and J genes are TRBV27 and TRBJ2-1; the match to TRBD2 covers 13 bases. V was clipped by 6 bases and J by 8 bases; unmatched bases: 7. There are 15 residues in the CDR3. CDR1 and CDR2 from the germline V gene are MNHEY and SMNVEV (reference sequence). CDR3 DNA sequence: TGTGCCAGCAGCATGGGGACTAGCGGGAACTATGAGCAGTTCTTC. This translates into CASSMGTSGNYEQFF.

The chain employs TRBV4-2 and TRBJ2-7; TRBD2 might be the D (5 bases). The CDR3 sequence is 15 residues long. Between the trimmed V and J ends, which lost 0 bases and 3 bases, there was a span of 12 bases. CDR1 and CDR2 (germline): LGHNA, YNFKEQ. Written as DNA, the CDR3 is TGTGCCAGCAGCCAAGAGGTACAGCGGATCTACGAGCAGTACTTC. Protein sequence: CASSQEVQRIYEQYF.

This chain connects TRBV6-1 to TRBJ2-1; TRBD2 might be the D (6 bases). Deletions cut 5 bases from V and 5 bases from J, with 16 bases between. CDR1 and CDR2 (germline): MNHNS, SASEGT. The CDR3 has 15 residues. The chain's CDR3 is CASSTGGTNNNEQFF. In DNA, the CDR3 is TGTGCCAGCAGTACGGGCGGGACCAACAACAATGAGCAGTTCTTC.

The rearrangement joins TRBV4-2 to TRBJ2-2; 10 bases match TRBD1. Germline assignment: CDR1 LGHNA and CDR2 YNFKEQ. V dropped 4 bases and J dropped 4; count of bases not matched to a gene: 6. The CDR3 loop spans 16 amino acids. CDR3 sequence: CASSLRQGASTGELFF. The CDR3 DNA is TGTGCCAGCAGCCTTAGACAGGGGGCGAGCACCGGGGAGCTGTTTTTT.

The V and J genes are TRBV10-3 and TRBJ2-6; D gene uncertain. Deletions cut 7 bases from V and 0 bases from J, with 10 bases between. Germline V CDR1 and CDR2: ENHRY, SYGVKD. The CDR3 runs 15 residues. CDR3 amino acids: CAINPGNSGANVLTF. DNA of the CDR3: TGTGCCATCAACCCAGGAAACTCTGGGGCCAACGTCCTGACTTTC.

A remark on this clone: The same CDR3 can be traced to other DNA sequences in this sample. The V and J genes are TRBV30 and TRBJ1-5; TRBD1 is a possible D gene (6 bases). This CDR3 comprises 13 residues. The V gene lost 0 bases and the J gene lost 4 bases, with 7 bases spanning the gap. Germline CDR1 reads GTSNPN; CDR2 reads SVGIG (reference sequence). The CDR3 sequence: CAWSVRGNQPQHF. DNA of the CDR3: TGTGCCTGGAGTGTAAGGGGGAATCAGCCCCAGCATTTT.

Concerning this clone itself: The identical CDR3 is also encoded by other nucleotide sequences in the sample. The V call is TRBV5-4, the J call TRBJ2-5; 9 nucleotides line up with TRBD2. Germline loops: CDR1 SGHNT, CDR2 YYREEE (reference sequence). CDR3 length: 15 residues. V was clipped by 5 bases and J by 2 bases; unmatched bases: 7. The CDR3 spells CASSFSGSPQETQYF. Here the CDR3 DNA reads TGTGCCAGCAGTTTTAGCGGGAGCCCACAAGAGACCCAGTACTTC.

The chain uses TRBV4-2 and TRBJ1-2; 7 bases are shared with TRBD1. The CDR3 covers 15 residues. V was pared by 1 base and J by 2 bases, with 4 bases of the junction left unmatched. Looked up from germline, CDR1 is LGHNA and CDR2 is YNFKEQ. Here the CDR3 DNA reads TGTGCCAGCAGCCAAGGTCCGGGACAGAACTATGGCTACACCTTC. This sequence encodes CASSQGPGQNYGYTF.

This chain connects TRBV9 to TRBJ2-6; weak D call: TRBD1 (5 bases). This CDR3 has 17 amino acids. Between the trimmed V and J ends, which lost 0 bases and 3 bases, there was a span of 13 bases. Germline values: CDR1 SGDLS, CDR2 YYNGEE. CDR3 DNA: TGTGCCAGCAGCGTAGGCGCAGGGCAGAGTGGGGCCAACGTCCTGACTTTC. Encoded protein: CASSVGAGQSGANVLTF.

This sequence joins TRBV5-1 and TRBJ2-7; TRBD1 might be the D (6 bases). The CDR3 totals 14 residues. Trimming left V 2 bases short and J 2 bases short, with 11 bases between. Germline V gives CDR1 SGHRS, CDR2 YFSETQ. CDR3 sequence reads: CASSLHRDAYEQYF. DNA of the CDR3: TGCGCCAGCAGCTTACACAGGGACGCCTACGAGCAGTACTTC.

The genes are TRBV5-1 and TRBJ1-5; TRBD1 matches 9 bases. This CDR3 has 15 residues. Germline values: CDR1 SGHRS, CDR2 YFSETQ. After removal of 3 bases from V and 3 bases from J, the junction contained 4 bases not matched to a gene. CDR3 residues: CASSSGTGTNQPQHF. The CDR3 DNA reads TGCGCCAGCAGCTCCGGGACAGGGACCAATCAGCCCCAGCATTTT.

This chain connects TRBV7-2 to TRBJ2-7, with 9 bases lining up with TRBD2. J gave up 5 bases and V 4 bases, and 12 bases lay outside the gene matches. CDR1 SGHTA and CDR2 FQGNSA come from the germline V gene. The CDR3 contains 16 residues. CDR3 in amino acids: CASSSPPGAGGHEQYF. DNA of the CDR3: TGTGCCAGCAGCTCCCCTCCGGGAGCGGGAGGCCACGAGCAGTACTTC.

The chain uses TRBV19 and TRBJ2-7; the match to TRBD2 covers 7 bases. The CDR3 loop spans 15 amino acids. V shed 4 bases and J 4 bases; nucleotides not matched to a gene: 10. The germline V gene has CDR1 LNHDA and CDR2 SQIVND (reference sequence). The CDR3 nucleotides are TGTGCCAGTAGTAGGGCCGCGGGAGCCGCTTACGAGCAGTACTTC. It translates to CASSRAAGAAYEQYF.